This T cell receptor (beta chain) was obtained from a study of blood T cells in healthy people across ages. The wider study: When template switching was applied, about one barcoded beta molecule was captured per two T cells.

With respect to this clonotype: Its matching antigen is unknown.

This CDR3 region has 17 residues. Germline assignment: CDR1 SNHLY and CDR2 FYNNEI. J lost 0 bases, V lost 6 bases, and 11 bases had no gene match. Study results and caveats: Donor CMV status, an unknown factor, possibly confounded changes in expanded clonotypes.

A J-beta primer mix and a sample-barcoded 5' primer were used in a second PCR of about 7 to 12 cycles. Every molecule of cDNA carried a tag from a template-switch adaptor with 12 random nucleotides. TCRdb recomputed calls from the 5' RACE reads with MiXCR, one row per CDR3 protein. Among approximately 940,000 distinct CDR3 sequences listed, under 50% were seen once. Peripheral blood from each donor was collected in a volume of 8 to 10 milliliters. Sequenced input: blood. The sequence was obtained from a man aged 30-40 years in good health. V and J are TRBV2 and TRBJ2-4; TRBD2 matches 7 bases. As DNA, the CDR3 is TGTGCCAGCAGCCGCAGGAGCGGGGAACTAGCCAAAAACATTCAGTACTTC. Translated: CASSRRSGELAKNIQYF.